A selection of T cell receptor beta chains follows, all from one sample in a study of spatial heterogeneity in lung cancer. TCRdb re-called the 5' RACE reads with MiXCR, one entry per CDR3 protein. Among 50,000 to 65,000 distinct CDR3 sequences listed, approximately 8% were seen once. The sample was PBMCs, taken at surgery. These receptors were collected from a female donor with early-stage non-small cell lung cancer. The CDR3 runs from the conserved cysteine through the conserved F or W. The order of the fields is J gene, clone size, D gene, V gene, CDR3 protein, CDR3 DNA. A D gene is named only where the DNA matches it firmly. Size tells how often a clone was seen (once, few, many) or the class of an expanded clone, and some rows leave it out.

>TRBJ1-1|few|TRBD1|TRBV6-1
CASTMTGMAFF
TGTGCCAGCACTATGACAGGGATGGCTTTCTTT
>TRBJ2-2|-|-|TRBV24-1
CATSDPWRTSANTGELFF
TGTGCCACCAGTGACCCATGGCGGACGTCTGCGAACACCGGGGAGCTGTTTTTT
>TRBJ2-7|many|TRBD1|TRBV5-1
CASSSGQGPYEQYF
TGCGCCAGCAGCTCGGGACAGGGGCCCTACGAGCAGTACTTC
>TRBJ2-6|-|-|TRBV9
CASSPQTETSSSGANVLTF
TGTGCCAGCAGCCCCCAGACCGAGACATCAAGCTCTGGGGCCAACGTCCTGACTTTC
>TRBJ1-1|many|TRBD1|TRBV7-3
CASSLRTGVTEAFF
TGTGCCAGCAGCTTGAGGACAGGGGTGACTGAAGCTTTCTTT
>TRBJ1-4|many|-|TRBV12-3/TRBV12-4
CASSSDSLTNEKLFF
TGTGCCAGCAGTTCCGACTCATTGACTAATGAAAAACTGTTTTTT
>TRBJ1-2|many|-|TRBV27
CASSQLGDGYTF
TGTGCCAGCAGTCAGCTTGGAGATGGCTACACCTTC
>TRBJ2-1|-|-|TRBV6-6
CARSYPGSEQFF
TGTGCCAGAAGTTACCCCGGGAGTGAGCAGTTCTTC
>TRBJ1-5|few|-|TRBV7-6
CASRSTVGSGPRYPISGNQPQHF
TGTGCCAGCAGAAGTACGGTAGGCTCTGGACCGCGATACCCTATAAGTGGCAATCAGCCCCAGCATTTT
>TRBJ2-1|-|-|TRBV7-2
CASSLALLYEQFF
TGTGCCAGCAGCTTAGCTTTGCTTTATGAGCAGTTCTTC
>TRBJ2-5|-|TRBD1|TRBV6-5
CASSYGTGARETQYF
TGTGCCAGCAGTTACGGGACAGGGGCGCGGGAGACCCAGTACTTC
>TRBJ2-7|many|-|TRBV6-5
CASSYNLGGRWEQYF
TGTGCCAGCAGTTATAACCTAGGGGGAAGGTGGGAGCAGTACTTC
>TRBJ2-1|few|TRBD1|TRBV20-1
CSAHGDRFPSKQFF
TGCAGTGCTCATGGGGACAGGTTCCCCAGCAAGCAGTTCTTC
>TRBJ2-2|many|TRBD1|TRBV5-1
CASSLEAGQGATGELFF
TGCGCCAGCAGCTTGGAGGCGGGACAGGGGGCCACCGGGGAGCTGTTTTTT
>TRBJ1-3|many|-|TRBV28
CASSSRETYSGNTIYF
TGTGCCAGCAGTTCACGGGAGACTTACTCTGGAAACACCATATATTTT
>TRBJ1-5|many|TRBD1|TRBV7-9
CASSRDRGNQPQHF
TGTGCCAGCAGCCGTGACAGGGGAAATCAGCCCCAGCATTTT
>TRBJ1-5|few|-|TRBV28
CASSARGGLQPQHF
TGTGCCAGCAGTGCTCGAGGGGGGCTACAGCCCCAGCATTTT
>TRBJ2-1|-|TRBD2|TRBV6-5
CASSSSGGGAYNEQFF
TGTGCCAGCAGTTCTAGCGGGGGTGGGGCCTACAATGAGCAGTTCTTC
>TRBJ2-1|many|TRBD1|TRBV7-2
CASSKRGRDRGEQFF
TGTGCCAGCAGCAAACGTGGTCGGGACAGGGGTGAGCAGTTCTTC
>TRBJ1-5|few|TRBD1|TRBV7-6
CASSLGQGLSNQPQHF
TGTGCCAGCAGCTTAGGACAGGGGTTAAGCAATCAGCCCCAGCATTTT
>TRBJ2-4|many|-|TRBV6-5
CASSYSAYSVLAKNIQYF
TGTGCCAGCAGTTACTCTGCATACAGCGTTCTAGCCAAAAACATTCAGTACTTC
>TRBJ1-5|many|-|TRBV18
CASSSNRVLDQPQHF
TGTGCCAGCTCATCGAACAGGGTGCTCGATCAGCCCCAGCATTTT
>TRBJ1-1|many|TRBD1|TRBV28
CASSFPPGQGIEAFF
TGTGCCAGCAGTTTCCCTCCGGGACAGGGAATTGAAGCTTTCTTT
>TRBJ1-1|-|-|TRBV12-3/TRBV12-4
CASSLKAGTEAFF
TGTGCCAGCAGCCTTAAGGCGGGCACTGAAGCTTTCTTT
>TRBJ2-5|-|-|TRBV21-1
CAPLVGKVQETQYF
TGTGCCCCGCTCGTGGGCAAAGTTCAAGAGACCCAGTACTTC
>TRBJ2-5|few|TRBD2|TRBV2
CASSIINIAGNPQETQYF
TGTGCCAGCAGCATTATAAATATAGCGGGGAACCCCCAAGAGACCCAGTACTTC
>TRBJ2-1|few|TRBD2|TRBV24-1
CATQTTRLAGEDSYNEQFF
TGTGCCACTCAAACAACGCGACTAGCGGGAGAGGACTCCTACAATGAGCAGTTCTTC
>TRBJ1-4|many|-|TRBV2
CASIRDREKLFF
TGTGCCAGCATTAGGGACCGAGAAAAACTGTTTTTT
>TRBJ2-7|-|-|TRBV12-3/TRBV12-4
CASSPTATYEQYF
TGTGCCAGCAGCCCGACAGCTACCTACGAGCAGTACTTC
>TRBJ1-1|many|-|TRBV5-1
CASSLDGRAEAFF
TGCGCCAGCAGCTTGGATGGGCGGGCTGAAGCTTTCTTT
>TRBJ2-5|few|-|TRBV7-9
CASSRTGETQYF
TGTGCCAGCAGCCGAACCGGAGAGACCCAGTACTTC
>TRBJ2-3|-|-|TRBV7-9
CASSYPFGGLTDTQYF
TGTGCCAGCAGCTACCCTTTCGGGGGCCTCACAGATACGCAGTATTTT
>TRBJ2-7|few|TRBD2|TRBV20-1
CSATQRELSEQYF
TGCAGTGCTACACAGCGGGAGCTGTCTGAGCAGTACTTC
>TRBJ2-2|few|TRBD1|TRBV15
CATSRATGSNTGELFF
TGTGCCACCAGCAGAGCGACAGGGTCGAACACCGGGGAGCTGTTTTTT
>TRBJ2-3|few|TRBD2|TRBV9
CASSVQVTSGSIDTQYF
TGTGCCAGCAGCGTACAGGTTACTAGCGGGAGCATAGATACGCAGTATTTT
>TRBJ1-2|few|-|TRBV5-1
CASSLGESGGYTF
TGCGCCAGCAGCTTGGGGGAATCCGGTGGCTACACCTTC
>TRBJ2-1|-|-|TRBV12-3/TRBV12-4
CASTPEGFEQFF
TGTGCCAGCACCCCGGAGGGGTTTGAGCAGTTCTTC
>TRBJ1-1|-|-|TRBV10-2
CASTSGTQAFF
TGCGCCAGCACCTCCGGGACCCAAGCTTTCTTT
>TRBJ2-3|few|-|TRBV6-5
CASSYSSRGGADTQYF
TGTGCCAGCAGTTACTCGAGCAGGGGGGGCGCAGATACGCAGTATTTT
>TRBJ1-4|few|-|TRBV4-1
CASSQADATNEKLFF
TGCGCCAGCAGCCAGGCCGACGCAACTAATGAAAAACTGTTTTTT
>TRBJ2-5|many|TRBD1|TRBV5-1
CASSLEGGGETQYF
TGCGCCAGCAGCTTGGAAGGGGGCGGGGAGACCCAGTACTTC
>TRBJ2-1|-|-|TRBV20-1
CSAHRLGGNEQFF
TGCAGTGCCCACCGCCTAGGCGGGAATGAGCAGTTCTTC
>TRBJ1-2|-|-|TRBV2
CASSVGTAVVGYTF
TGTGCCAGCAGTGTAGGGACGGCGGTTGTTGGCTACACCTTC
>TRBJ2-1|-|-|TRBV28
CASSPPGLSGRNEQFF
TGTGCCAGCAGTCCTCCGGGCCTTTCAGGACGCAATGAGCAGTTCTTC
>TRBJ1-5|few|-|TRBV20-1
CSAQSPTNQPQHF
TGCAGTGCCCAGTCGCCCACTAATCAGCCCCAGCATTTT
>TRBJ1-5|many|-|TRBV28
CASSFRVSDNQPQHF
TGTGCCAGCAGTTTCCGGGTTTCAGACAATCAGCCCCAGCATTTT
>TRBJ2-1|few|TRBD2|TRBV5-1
CASSLDTPGLAIVIGDGEQFF
TGCGCCAGCAGCTTGGATACCCCGGGACTAGCGATCGTAATTGGGGACGGTGAGCAGTTCTTC